The clone carrying this T cell receptor beta chain was observed a few times. No antigen is known for it. CDR1 and CDR2 (germline): SGHRS, YFSETQ. The CDR3 spans 17 residues. Trimming at V came to 0 bases and at J to 4 bases, leaving 8 bases not matched to a gene. These data originate in a study of T-cell memory formation after mild COVID-19. The overall study: Among the donors, TCR clusters were largely specific to each donor. General observations from the study: Clones that contracted from day 15 to 85 were balanced CD4/CD8, while later expanders leaned CD4+.

Using constant-segment primers, 5'RACE produced TCR alpha and TCR beta cDNA libraries carrying sample barcodes and UMIs. MiXCR was run by TCRdb on the 5' RACE reads, yielding one entry per CDR3 protein. Counted here are 80,000 to 130,000 distinct CDR3 sequences, 11% occurring once; the ten biggest clones make up roughly two fifths. Sequenced material: PBMCs or a T cell subset sorted from them (not recorded which). The clonotype originates from a man between 18 and 35 years old who had mild COVID-19 (a few samples of this study predate the infection). Cell type and time point are not known. The rearrangement joins TRBV5-1 to TRBJ2-1, with TRBD1 identical over 9 bases. DNA of the CDR3: TGCGCCAGCAGCTTGGCGGGGACAGGGTGGGTTTACAATGAGCAGTTCTTC. Its protein product is CASSLAGTGWVYNEQFF.